This T cell receptor (beta chain) came from a study of blood T cells in healthy people across ages. Germline lookup yields CDR1 MNHEY and CDR2 SMNVEV (reference sequence). The CDR3 is 14 amino acids. Between the trimmed V and J ends, which lost 5 bases and 2 bases, there was a span of 11 bases. Study findings and constraints: Relative to aged donors, long-lived donors carried more naive CD4+ cells and displayed higher diversity.

A J-beta primer mix and a sample-barcoded 5' primer were used in a second PCR of roughly 6 to 11 cycles. TCRdb re-derived calls from the 5' RACE reads in MiXCR, one entry per CDR3 protein. Of 800,000 to 1,000,000 distinct CDR3 sequences listed, roughly 43% are singletons. About this clonotype: The antigen is not known.

The chain recombines TRBV27 with TRBJ2-3; D not resolved. This TCR came from a man under 40 in good health. The material sequenced was blood. The CDR3 sequence: CASSPLSPTDTQYF. CDR3 coding DNA: TGTGCCAGCAGTCCGCTATCCCCCACAGATACGCAGTATTTT.